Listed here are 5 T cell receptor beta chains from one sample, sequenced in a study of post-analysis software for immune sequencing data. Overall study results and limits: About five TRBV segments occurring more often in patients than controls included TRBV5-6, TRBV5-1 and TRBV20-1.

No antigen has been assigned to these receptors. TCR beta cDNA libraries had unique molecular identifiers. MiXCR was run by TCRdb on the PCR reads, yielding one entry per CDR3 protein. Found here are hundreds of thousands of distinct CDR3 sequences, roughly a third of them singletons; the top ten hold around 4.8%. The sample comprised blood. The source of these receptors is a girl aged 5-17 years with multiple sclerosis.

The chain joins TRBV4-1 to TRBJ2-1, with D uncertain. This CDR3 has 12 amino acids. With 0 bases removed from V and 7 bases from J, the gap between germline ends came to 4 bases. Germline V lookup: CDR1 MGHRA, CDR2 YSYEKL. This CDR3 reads CASSQERNEQFF. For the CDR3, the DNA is TGCGCCAGCAGCCAAGAGCGGAATGAGCAGTTCTTC.

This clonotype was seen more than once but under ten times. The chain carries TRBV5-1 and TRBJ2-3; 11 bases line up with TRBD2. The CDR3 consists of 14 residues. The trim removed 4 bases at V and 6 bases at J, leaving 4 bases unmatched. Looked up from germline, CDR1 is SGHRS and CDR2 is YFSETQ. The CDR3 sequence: CASSTRLAGDTQYF. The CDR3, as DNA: TGCGCCAGCAGCACGAGACTAGCGGGGGATACGCAGTATTTT.

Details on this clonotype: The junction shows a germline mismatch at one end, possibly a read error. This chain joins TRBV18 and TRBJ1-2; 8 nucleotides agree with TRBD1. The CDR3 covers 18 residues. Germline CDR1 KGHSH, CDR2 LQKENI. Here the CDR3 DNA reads TGTGCCGGCTCACCACCTTCTACAGGGGGTCTTTCTCTCCATGGCTACACCTTC. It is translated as CAGSPPSTGGLSLHGYTF.

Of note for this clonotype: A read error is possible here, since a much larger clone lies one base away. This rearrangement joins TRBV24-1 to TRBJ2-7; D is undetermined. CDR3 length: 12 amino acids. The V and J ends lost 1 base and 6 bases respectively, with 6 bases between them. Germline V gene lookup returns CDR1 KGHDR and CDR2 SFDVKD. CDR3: CATSDLTGEQYF. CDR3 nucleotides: TGTGCCACCAGTGATTTAACCGGCGAGCAGTACTTC.

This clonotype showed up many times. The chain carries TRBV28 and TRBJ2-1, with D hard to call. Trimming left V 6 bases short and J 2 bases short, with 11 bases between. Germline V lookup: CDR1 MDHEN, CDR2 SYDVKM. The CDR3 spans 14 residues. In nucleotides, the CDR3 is TGTGCCAGCAGCCCTCCAGGTACCTACAATGAGCAGTTCTTC. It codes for CASSPPGTYNEQFF.